These T cell receptor beta chains were read from a single sample in a study of blood T cells in healthy people across ages. TCRdb itself ran the 5' RACE reads through MiXCR, one entry per CDR3 protein. The profile shows about 290,000 distinct CDR3 sequences, about 25% of them singletons. Input material: blood. All receptors derive from a woman in her 70s in good health. CDR3s include the opening cysteine and the closing phenylalanine or tryptophan. The order of the fields is clone size, J gene, V gene, D gene, CDR3 protein, CDR3 DNA. D genes are given only for firm matches. A clone size is listed for some rows: how often the clone was seen (once, few, many), or a class if it is expanded.

>-|TRBJ2-2|TRBV28|TRBD2
CASSQGLVMDTGELFF
TGTGCCAGCAGTCAGGGACTAGTGATGGACACCGGGGAGCTGTTTTTT
>once|TRBJ2-3|TRBV29-1|TRBD2
CSVAQEGRGGDTQYF
TGCAGCGTTGCCCAGGAGGGGAGGGGTGGAGATACGCAGTATTTT
>-|TRBJ2-6|TRBV28|-
CASSYDSSGANVLTF
TGTGCCAGCAGCTATGACAGCTCTGGGGCCAACGTCCTGACTTTC
>many|TRBJ1-5|TRBV28|-
CASGQPQHF
TGTGCCAGCGGACAGCCCCAGCATTTT
>few|TRBJ1-2|TRBV28|-
CASSSYRPRGGYGYTF
TGTGCCAGCAGTTCATACCGGCCCCGGGGGGGCTATGGCTACACCTTC
>-|TRBJ2-1|TRBV29-1|-
CSTTDYNNEQFF
TGCAGCACGACGGACTATAACAATGAGCAGTTCTTC
>few|TRBJ2-7|TRBV6-6|-
CASSYSKAGRTYEQYF
TGTGCCAGCAGTTACTCGAAGGCGGGAAGGACCTACGAGCAGTACTTC
>few|TRBJ2-2|TRBV7-3|TRBD2
CASSPTRTSGPAGLFF
TGTGCCAGCAGCCCAACTCGGACTAGCGGGCCTGCAGGGCTGTTTTTT
>-|TRBJ1-3|TRBV12-3/TRBV12-4|-
CASKLQVLSSGNTIYF
TGTGCCAGCAAGCTACAGGTTCTCAGCTCTGGAAACACCATATATTTT
>-|TRBJ1-3|TRBV20-1|-
CSAVRDFGNTIYF
TGCAGTGCTGTCCGGGACTTTGGAAACACCATATATTTT
>-|TRBJ2-5|TRBV27|-
CASRSPEETQYF
TGTGCCAGCAGATCCCCGGAGGAGACCCAGTACTTC
>-|TRBJ2-7|TRBV5-1|-
CASSRDRQAGYYEQYF
TGCGCCAGCAGCCGCGACAGGCAGGCCGGTTACTACGAGCAGTACTTC
>many|TRBJ2-1|TRBV9|-
CANKTVTYNEQFF
TGTGCCAACAAGACAGTTACCTACAATGAGCAGTTCTTC
>-|TRBJ1-1|TRBV20-1|-
CSARDTRGISEAFF
TGCAGTGCTAGAGATACTAGGGGAATCTCCGAAGCTTTCTTT
>many|TRBJ2-4|TRBV15|-
CATSTAKNIQYF
TGTGCCACCAGCACGGCCAAAAACATTCAGTACTTC
>few|TRBJ2-1|TRBV5-6|TRBD1
CASSSGQGARPWNEQFF
TGTGCCAGCAGCTCCGGACAGGGGGCCCGACCATGGAATGAGCAGTTCTTC
>few|TRBJ1-1|TRBV28|-
CASRSTSGALRAFF
TGTGCCAGCAGGTCGACATCCGGGGCCCTAAGGGCTTTCTTT
>few|TRBJ2-7|TRBV6-4|-
CAADPLGGAAYEQYF
TGTGCCGCAGACCCCCTAGGAGGTGCGGCCTACGAGCAGTACTTC
>-|TRBJ1-4|TRBV29-1|-
CSAGTRGEKLFF
TGCAGCGCCGGAACAAGAGGGGAAAAACTGTTTTTT
>-|TRBJ2-3|TRBV5-1|TRBD1
CASSSDRAVADTQYF
TGCGCCAGCAGCTCGGACAGGGCGGTGGCAGATACGCAGTATTTT
>few|TRBJ1-1|TRBV21-1|-
CASSPVGAPNTEAFF
TGTGCCAGCAGCCCCGTGGGGGCCCCGAACACTGAAGCTTTCTTT
>few|TRBJ2-4|TRBV7-2|-
CASSTGLAKNIQYF
TGTGCCAGCAGTACAGGCCTGGCCAAAAACATTCAGTACTTC
>few|TRBJ2-5|TRBV21-1|-
CASTPQPRQVQRPHQETQYF
TGTGCCAGCACCCCACAGCCAAGGCAGGTCCAACGTCCCCATCAAGAGACCCAGTACTTC
>-|TRBJ1-2|TRBV6-5|-
CASSYSEGSLSGYTF
TGTGCCAGCAGTTACTCGGAGGGTAGCCTTTCTGGCTACACCTTC
>few|TRBJ2-1|TRBV29-1|-
CSGRLSYNEQFF
TGCAGCGGGAGGCTGTCCTACAATGAGCAGTTCTTC
>few|TRBJ2-3|TRBV2|TRBD1
CASSEDRGIDTQYF
TGTGCCAGCAGTGAAGACAGGGGAATAGATACGCAGTATTTT
>few|TRBJ2-1|TRBV20-1|-
CSARDGANYNEQFF
TGCAGTGCTAGAGATGGGGCCAACTACAATGAGCAGTTCTTC
>once|TRBJ2-3|TRBV5-4|TRBD2
CASSRKQAGGSTDTQYF
TGTGCCAGCAGTCGAAAACAAGCGGGAGGAAGCACAGATACGCAGTATTTT
>-|TRBJ1-1|TRBV6-5|-
CASSYSMGLMNTEAFF
TGTGCCAGCAGTTACTCGATGGGACTCATGAACACTGAAGCTTTCTTT
>-|TRBJ1-6|TRBV12-3/TRBV12-4|-
CASSLGGGSPLHF
TGTGCCAGCAGTTTAGGCGGGGGATCACCCCTCCACTTT
>-|TRBJ2-2|TRBV20-1|-
CSASFGGNTGELFF
TGCAGTGCTAGTTTCGGCGGGAACACCGGGGAGCTGTTTTTT
>few|TRBJ2-5|TRBV2|TRBD2
CASRTSGSVQETQYF
TGTGCCAGCAGGACTAGCGGGAGTGTTCAAGAGACCCAGTACTTC
>many|TRBJ2-7|TRBV6-1|TRBD2
CASSGVWLAGDYEQYF
TGTGCCAGCAGTGGAGTTTGGCTAGCGGGAGATTACGAGCAGTACTTC
>-|TRBJ2-5|TRBV6-6|TRBD2
CASSYLAGVAEETQYF
TGCGCCAGCAGTTACCTAGCGGGAGTGGCGGAAGAGACCCAGTACTTC
>-|TRBJ2-7|TRBV7-8|-
CASSSREGAYEQYF
TGTGCCAGCAGCTCGCGAGAGGGAGCCTACGAGCAGTACTTC
>-|TRBJ2-3|TRBV20-1|TRBD2
CSASGLAGVGDTQYF
TGCAGTGCTAGCGGACTAGCGGGAGTGGGAGATACGCAGTATTTT
>-|TRBJ2-5|TRBV7-8|-
CASNFRVWGPETQYF
TGTGCCAGCAACTTTCGGGTTTGGGGACCGGAGACCCAGTACTTC
>few|TRBJ1-2|TRBV9|TRBD1
CASSVGQGNYGYTF
TGTGCCAGCAGCGTAGGACAGGGTAACTATGGCTACACCTTC
>few|TRBJ2-1|TRBV28|TRBD2
CASSGSGRRNEQFF
TGTGCCAGCAGTGGTAGCGGGAGGCGCAATGAGCAGTTCTTC
>-|TRBJ2-5|TRBV29-1|-
CSTGGGTEETQYF
TGCAGCACCGGGGGCGGGACTGAAGAGACCCAGTACTTC
>-|TRBJ1-5|TRBV20-1|-
CSAWSRQGGQPQHF
TGCAGTGCTTGGTCCCGGCAGGGTGGACAGCCCCAGCATTTT
>-|TRBJ1-1|TRBV10-3|TRBD1
CAISGTGKAFF
TGTGCCATCAGTGGGACAGGTAAAGCTTTCTTT
>many|TRBJ2-5|TRBV6-1|TRBD2
CASSKSTAGEETQYF
TGTGCCAGCAGCAAAAGCACCGCGGGGGAAGAGACCCAGTACTTC